A single sample is the source of the 11 T cell receptor beta chains below, sequenced in a study of blood T cell repertoires in COVID-19. TCRdb keeps only in-frame clones here, not all; method: immunoSEQ multiplex PCR. The sample carries 180,000 or so clones, approximately 85% recorded once. The sample comprised peripheral blood. These receptors were obtained from a woman in her fifties or sixties with acute or convalescent COVID-19.

The CDR3 DNA is TGTGCCAGCAGCAAACCCCGACCGGGACTCCTAGTTTACGGTACGCAGTATTTT. This translates into CASSKPRPGLLVYGTQYF. The chain recombines TRBV21-1 with TRBJ2-3; TRBD2, the table's D call, was not compared with the DNA. TRBV21-1 is a documented pseudogene. There are 18 residues in the CDR3.

This clone was picked up one time. V and J are TRBV28 and TRBJ2-7, with D unclear. Deletions cut 6 bases from V and 2 bases from J, with 14 bases between. The CDR3 contains 14 residues. Germline CDR1 MDHEN, CDR2 SYDVKM. The CDR3 spells CASRRWASPYEQYF. DNA of the CDR3: TGTGCCAGCAGGCGCTGGGCAAGTCCCTACGAGCAGTACTTC.

This CDR3 reads CASSYRGAEAFF. The CDR3 DNA follows: TGTGCCAGCAGTTACAGGGGTGCTGAAGCTTTCTTT. This chain connects TRBV6-5 to TRBJ1-1, with D possibly being TRBD1 (5 bases). The CDR3 totals 12 residues. Germline V gene data show CDR1 as MNHEY and CDR2 as SVGAGI. The V gene lost 2 bases and the J gene lost 6 bases, with 7 bases spanning the gap.

The gene calls are TRBV2 and TRBJ1-1; the D gene is possibly TRBD1 (6 bases). The germline V gene encodes CDR1 SNHLY and CDR2 FYNNEI. CDR3 length: 13 amino acids. V lost 11 bases and J 4 bases, leaving 17 bases between the germline ends. Here the CDR3 reads CACHREGGTEAFF. The CDR3, as DNA: TGTGCCTGTCACAGGGAGGGGGGCACTGAAGCTTTCTTT.

The V call is TRBV6-1, the J call TRBJ1-6, with 9 bases matching TRBD1. The CDR3 sequence is 14 residues long. Germline trimming cut 1 base from V and 13 bases from J; bases unmatched to any gene: 5. Germline V gene data show CDR1 as MNHNS and CDR2 as SASEGT. DNA of the CDR3: TGTGCCAGCAGTGAAGTGGGACAGGGTTCGCCCCTCCACTTT. This gives the protein CASSEVGQGSPLHF.

This clone was recorded a few times. J is TRBJ2-2 and V is TRBV14, with TRBD1 matching 7 bases. This CDR3 has 15 residues. The J segment lost 5 bases and the V segment lost 3 bases, leaving 6 bases of the junction unmatched. Germline CDR1 is SGHDN and CDR2 is FVKESK. CDR3 coding DNA: TGTGCCAGCAGCCACAGACAGGGCGCTACCGGGGAGCTGTTTTTT. It is translated as CASSHRQGATGELFF.

This clone has at least ten counts. The chain couples TRBV29-1 to TRBJ2-3, with D possibly being TRBD2 (6 bases). The germline V and J ends were trimmed by 6 bases and 0 bases, with 13 bases remaining between them. The CDR3 spans 14 residues. The germline V gene has CDR1 SQVTM and CDR2 ANQGSEA. CDR3 protein: CSVLAATSTDTQYF. The CDR3 coding sequence is TGCAGCGTCTTAGCGGCCACCAGCACAGATACGCAGTATTTT.

V is TRBV30 and J is TRBJ1-6, with a possible D match to TRBD1 (6 bases). The germline V gene encodes CDR1 GTSNPN and CDR2 SVGIG (reference sequence). V dropped 2 bases and J dropped 7 bases, with 15 bases sitting between them. The CDR3 runs to 15 residues. The CDR3 sequence is CAWSKQGMGNSPLHF. In DNA form, the CDR3 reads TGTGCCTGGAGTAAGCAGGGGATGGGGAATTCACCCCTCCACTTT. Combining the CDR3 with reference TRBV30 and TRBJ1-6 gives the whole variable domain SQTIHQWPATLVQPVGSPLSLECTVEGTSNPNLYWYRQAAGRGLQLLFYSVGIGQISSEVPQNLSASRPQDRQFILSSKKLLLSDSGFYLCAWSKQGMGNSPLHFGNGTRLTVT.

The V call is TRBV2, the J call TRBJ1-5; D is uncertain. From germline, CDR1 is SNHLY and CDR2 FYNNEI. The CDR3 runs 14 residues. V shed 6 bases and J shed 0 bases, with 9 bases lying between them. The CDR3 is CASRIGDSNQPQHF. The CDR3 region has the DNA TGTGCCAGCAGGATCGGGGATAGCAATCAGCCCCAGCATTTT.

The chain uses TRBV6-1 and TRBJ1-1; 8 bases are shared with TRBD1. J gave up 10 bases and V 0 bases, and 10 bases lay outside the gene matches. CDR1 and CDR2 (germline): MNHNS, SASEGT. CDR3 length: 15 residues. CDR3 sequence: CASSEAQGAGRRAFF. As DNA, the CDR3 is TGTGCCAGCAGTGAAGCGCAGGGGGCGGGGCGTAGAGCTTTCTTT.

V usage is TRBV7-3 and J usage is TRBJ1-2; D gene unclear. The germline gives CDR1 SGHTA, CDR2 FQGTGA. Trimming removed 8 bases from V and 4 bases from J, with 14 bases in between. The length of the CDR3 is 13 residues. This chain's CDR3 is CASASLSGYGYTF. The CDR3 DNA sequence: TGTGCCAGCGCATCCCTTTCAGGCTATGGCTACACCTTC.